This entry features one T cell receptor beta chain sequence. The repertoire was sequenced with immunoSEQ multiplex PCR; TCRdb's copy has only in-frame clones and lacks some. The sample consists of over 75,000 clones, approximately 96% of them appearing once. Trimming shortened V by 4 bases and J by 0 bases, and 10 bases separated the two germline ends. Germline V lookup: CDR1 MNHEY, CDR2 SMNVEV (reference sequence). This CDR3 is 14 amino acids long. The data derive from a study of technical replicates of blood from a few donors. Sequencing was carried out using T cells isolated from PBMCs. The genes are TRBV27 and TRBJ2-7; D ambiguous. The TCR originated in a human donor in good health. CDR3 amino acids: CASSSPPGSYEQYF. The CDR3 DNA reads TGTGCCAGCAGTTCACCCCCGGGCTCCTACGAGCAGTACTTC.